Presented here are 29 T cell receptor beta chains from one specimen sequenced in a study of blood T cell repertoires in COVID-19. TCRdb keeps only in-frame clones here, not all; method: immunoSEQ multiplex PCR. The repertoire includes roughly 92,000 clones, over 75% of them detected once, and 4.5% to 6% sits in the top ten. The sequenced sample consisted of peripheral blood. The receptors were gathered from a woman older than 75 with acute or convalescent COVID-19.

The CDR3 region has the DNA TGTGCCAGCAGTTTATCTAGGACAGGGGGCGTGGGTGGCTACACCTTC. It yields the protein CASSLSRTGGVGGYTF. The chain recombines TRBV27 with TRBJ1-2, with TRBD1 matching over 11 bases. Trimming at V came to 0 bases and at J to 7 bases, leaving 7 bases not matched to a gene. The germline gives CDR1 MNHEY, CDR2 SMNVEV (reference sequence). There are 16 residues in the CDR3.

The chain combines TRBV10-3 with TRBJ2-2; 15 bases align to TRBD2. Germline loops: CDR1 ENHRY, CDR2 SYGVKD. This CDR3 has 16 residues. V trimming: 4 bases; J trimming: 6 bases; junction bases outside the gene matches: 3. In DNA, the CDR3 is TGTGCCATCAGTGTCGGACTAGCGGGAGGGCCCGGGGAGCTGTTTTTT. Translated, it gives CAISVGLAGGPGELFF.

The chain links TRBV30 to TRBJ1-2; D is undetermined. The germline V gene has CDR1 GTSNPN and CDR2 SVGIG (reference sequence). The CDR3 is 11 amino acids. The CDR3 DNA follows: TGTGCTCTGGGCAGGAACTATGGCTACACCTTC. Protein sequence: CALGRNYGYTF. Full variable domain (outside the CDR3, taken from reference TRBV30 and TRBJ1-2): SQTIHQWPATLVQPVGSPLSLECTVEGTSNPNLYWYRQAAGRGLQLLFYSVGIGQISSEVPQNLSASRPQDRQFILSSKKLLLSDSGFYLCALGRNYGYTFGSGTRLTVV.

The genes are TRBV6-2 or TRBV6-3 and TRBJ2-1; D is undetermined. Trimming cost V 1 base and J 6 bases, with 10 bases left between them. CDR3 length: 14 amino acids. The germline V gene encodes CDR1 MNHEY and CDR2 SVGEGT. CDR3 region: CASSYFTSPNEQFF. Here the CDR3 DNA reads TGTGCCAGCAGTTACTTTACGAGCCCCAATGAGCAGTTCTTC.

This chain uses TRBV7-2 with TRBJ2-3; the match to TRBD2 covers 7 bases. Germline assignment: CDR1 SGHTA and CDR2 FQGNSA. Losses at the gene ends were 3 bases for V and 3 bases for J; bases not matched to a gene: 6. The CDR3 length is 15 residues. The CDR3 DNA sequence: TGTGCCAGCAGCTTTTCTTCGGGAGGAACAGATACGCAGTATTTT. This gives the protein CASSFSSGGTDTQYF.

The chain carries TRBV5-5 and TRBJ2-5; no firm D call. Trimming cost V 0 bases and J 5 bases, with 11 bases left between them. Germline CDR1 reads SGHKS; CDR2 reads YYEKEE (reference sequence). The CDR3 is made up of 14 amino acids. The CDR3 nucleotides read TGTGCCAGCAGCTTGGGCGCTAGTGTGGAGACCCAGTACTTC. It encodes CASSLGASVETQYF.

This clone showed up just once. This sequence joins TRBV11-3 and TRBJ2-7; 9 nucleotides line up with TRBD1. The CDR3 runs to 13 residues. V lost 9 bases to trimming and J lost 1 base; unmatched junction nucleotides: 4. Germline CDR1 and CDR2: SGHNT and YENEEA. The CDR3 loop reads CASSGQGSYEQYF. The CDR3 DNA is TGTGCCAGTTCGGGACAGGGATCCTACGAGCAGTACTTC.

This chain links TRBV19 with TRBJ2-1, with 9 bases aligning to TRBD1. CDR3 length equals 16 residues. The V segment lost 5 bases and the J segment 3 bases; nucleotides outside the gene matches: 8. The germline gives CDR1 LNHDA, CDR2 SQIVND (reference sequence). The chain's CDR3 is CASSPGPGQGYNEQFF. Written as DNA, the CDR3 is TGTGCCAGTAGTCCAGGTCCGGGACAGGGCTACAATGAGCAGTTCTTC.

The CDR3 region is CASSFGSIYEQYF. The CDR3, as DNA: TGTGCCAGCAGCTTCGGGTCAATCTACGAGCAGTACTTC. The J gene is TRBJ2-7, the V gene TRBV5-6; unclear D gene. The CDR3 length is 13 residues. Germline V gives CDR1 SGHDT, CDR2 YYEEEE. The ends were cut back, 2 bases at V and 3 bases at J, with 9 bases in the middle. Using reference TRBV5-6 and TRBJ2-7 for the parts outside the CDR3, the full variable domain is DAGVTQSPTHLIKTRGQQVTLRCSPKSGHDTVSWYQQALGQGPQFIFQYYEEEERQRGNFPDRFSGHQFPNYSSELNVNALLLGDSALYLCASSFGSIYEQYFGPGTRLTVT.

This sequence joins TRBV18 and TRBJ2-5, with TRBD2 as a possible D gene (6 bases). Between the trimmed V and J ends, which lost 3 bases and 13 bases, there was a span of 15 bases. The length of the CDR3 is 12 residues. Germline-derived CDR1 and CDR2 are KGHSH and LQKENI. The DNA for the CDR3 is TGTGCCAGCTCACCGGAGGGACTCCCACGGTACTTC. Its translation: CASSPEGLPRYF.

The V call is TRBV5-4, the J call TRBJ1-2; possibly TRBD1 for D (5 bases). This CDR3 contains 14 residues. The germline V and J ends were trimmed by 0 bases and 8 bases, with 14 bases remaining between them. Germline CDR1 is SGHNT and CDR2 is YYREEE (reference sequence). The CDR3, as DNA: TGTGCCAGCAGCTTGGCCAGTCAGGGTCGGGGCTACACCTTC. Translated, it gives CASSLASQGRGYTF.

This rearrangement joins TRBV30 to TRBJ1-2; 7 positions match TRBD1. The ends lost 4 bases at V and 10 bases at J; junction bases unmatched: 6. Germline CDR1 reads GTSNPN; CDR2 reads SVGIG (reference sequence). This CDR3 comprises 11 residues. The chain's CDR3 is CAWNTGDYYTF. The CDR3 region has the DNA TGTGCCTGGAACACAGGGGATTACTACACCTTC.

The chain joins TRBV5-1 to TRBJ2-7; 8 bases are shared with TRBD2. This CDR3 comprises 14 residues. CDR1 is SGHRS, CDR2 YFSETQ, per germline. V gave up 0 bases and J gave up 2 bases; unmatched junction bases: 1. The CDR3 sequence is CASSLVSGAYEQYF. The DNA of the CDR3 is TGCGCCAGCAGCTTGGTTAGCGGGGCCTACGAGCAGTACTTC.

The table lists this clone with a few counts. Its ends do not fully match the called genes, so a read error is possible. The CDR3 DNA reads TGTGCTAGCAGCTCAACCCGACTAGCGTCTTACAATGAGCAGTTCTTC. Amino acids: CASSSTRLASYNEQFF. The J gene is TRBJ2-1, the V gene TRBV7-7; 8 positions agree with TRBD2. Per germline, CDR1 SSHAT and CDR2 FNYEAQ (reference sequence). This CDR3 spans 16 amino acids.

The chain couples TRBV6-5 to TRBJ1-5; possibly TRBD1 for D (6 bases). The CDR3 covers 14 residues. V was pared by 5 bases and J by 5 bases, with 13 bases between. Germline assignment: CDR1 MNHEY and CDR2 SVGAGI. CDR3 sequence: CASSLGTNHQPQHF. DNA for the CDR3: TGTGCCAGCAGTCTTGGGACAAACCATCAGCCCCAGCATTTT.

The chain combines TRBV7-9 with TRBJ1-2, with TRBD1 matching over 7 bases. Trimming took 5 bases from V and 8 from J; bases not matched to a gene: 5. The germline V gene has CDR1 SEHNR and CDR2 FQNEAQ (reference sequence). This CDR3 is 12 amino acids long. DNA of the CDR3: TGTGCCAGCAGCACGACAGGGTTCGGCTACACCTTC. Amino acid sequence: CASSTTGFGYTF.

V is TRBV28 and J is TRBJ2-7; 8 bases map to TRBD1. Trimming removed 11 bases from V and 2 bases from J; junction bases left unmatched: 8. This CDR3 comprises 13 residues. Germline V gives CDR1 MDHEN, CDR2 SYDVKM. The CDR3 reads CAAQQGGAYEQYF. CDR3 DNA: TGTGCCGCCCAACAGGGGGGAGCCTACGAGCAGTACTTC.

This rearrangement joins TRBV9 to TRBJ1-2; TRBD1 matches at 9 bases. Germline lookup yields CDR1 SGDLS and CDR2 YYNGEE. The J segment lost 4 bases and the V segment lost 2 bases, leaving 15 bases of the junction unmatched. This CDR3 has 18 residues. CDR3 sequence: CASSVGQGIESWGYGYTF. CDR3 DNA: TGTGCCAGCAGCGTCGGACAGGGGATCGAGTCTTGGGGCTATGGCTACACCTTC.

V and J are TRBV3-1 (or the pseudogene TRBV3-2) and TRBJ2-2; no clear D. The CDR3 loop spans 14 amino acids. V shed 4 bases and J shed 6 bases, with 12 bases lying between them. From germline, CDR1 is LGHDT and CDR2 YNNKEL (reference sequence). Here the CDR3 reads CASSPKAAAGELFF. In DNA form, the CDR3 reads TGTGCCAGCAGCCCGAAGGCGGCGGCCGGGGAGCTGTTTTTT.

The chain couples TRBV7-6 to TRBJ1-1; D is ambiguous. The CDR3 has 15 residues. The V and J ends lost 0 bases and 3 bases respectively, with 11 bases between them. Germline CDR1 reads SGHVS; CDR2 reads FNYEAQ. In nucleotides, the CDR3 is TGTGCCAGCAGCTTAGCAGTGGGGAGCCACACTGAAGCTTTCTTT. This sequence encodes CASSLAVGSHTEAFF.

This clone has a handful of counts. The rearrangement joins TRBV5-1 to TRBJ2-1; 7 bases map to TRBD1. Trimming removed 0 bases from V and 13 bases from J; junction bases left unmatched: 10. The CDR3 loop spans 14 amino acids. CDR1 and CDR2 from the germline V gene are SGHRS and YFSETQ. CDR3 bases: TGCGCCAGCAGCTTGGAACGCGACAGGGCGAGCCAGTTCTTC. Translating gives CASSLERDRASQFF.

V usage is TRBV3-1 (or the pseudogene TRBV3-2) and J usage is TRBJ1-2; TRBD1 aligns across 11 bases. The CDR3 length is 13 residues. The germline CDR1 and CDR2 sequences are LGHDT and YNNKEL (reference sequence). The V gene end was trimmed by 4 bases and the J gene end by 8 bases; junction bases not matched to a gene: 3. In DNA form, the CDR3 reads TGTGCCAGCAGCCCGGGACAGGGGGTCGGCTACACCTTC. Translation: CASSPGQGVGYTF.

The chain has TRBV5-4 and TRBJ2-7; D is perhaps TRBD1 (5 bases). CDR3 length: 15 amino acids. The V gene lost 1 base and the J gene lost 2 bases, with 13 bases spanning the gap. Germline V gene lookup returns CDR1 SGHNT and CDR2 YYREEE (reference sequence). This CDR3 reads CASSLPSTGAYEQYF. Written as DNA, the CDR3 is TGTGCCAGCAGCTTGCCCTCTACAGGCGCCTACGAGCAGTACTTC.

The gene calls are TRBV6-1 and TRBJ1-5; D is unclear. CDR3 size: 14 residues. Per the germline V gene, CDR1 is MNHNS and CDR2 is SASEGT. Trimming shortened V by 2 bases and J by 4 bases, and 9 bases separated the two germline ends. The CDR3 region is CASSEIGVNQPQHF. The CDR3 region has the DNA TGTGCCAGCAGTGAAATCGGGGTAAATCAGCCCCAGCATTTT.

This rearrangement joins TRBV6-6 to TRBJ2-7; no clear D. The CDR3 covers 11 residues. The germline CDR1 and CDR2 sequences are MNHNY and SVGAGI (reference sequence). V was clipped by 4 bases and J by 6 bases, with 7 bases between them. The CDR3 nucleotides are TGTGCCAGCAGTTTAGGAGTCGAGCAGTACTTC. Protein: CASSLGVEQYF.

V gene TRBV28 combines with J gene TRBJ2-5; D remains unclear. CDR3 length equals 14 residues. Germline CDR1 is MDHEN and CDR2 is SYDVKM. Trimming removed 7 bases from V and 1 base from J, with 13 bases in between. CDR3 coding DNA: TGTGCCAGCACCGCCCCACAGAGCCAAGAGACCCAGTACTTC. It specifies CASTAPQSQETQYF.

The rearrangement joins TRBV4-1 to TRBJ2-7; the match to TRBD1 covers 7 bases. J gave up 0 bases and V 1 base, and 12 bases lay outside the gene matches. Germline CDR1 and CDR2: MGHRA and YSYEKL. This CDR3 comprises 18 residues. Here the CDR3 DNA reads TGCGCCAGCAGCCAAGGAGCCGGGACAGCCTTATCCTCCTACGAGCAGTACTTC. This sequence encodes CASSQGAGTALSSYEQYF.

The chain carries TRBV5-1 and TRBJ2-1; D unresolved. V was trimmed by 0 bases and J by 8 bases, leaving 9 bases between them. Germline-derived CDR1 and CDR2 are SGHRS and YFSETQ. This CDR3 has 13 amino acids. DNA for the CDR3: TGCGCCAGCAGCTTGGAACAGCTGGATGAGCAGTTCTTC. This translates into CASSLEQLDEQFF.

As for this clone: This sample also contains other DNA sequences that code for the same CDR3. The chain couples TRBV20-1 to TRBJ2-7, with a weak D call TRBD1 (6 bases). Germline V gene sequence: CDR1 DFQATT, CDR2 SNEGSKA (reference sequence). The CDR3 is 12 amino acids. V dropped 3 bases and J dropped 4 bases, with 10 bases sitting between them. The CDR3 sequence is CSASSQGYEQYF. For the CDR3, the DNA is TGCAGTGCTAGTAGTCAGGGGTACGAGCAGTACTTC.